This paragraph covers one T cell receptor (beta chain) sequence. The antigen it recognizes is unknown. No base quality values were provided; no much bigger clone lies one nucleotide off. The donors were healthy, HIV-negative adults with no recently reported acute infections or vaccinations. Every donor was a Caucasian adult residing in Nashville, Tennessee, USA. CD4+ T cells were enriched through magnetic negative selection, after which naive cells were positively selected on CD45RA and the remaining negative fraction served as the memory subset. Blood was collected by leukapheresis, and PBMCs were isolated by Ficoll-Histopaque density gradient centrifugation and then cryopreserved in liquid nitrogen vapor phase. Analytical flow cytometry was used to check the purity and quantity of each magnetically sorted T cell population. From each sorted fraction, genomic DNA was isolated and quantified by UV absorbance on a Nanodrop 2000c.

The germline V gene yields SGHDT for CDR1 and YYEEEE for CDR2. The junction shows trimming of 0 bases on V and 3 bases on J, plus 6 bases between the germline ends. The CDR3 contains 13 residues, cysteine and phenylalanine counted. Only the CDR3 portion is preserved as DNA: 39 bases, with reading frame beginning at the first base. Using the deep immunoSEQ assay, multiplex PCR amplified TCR CDR3 regions from genomic DNA. For each cell subset, the extracted genomic DNA was distributed evenly across all wells of several immunoSEQ 96-well plates, and each plate served as one replicate. For sorted subsets, approximately 210 ng of genomic DNA, equivalent to about 30,000 T cell genomes, went into each replicate PCR. Purified libraries were measured with a Qubit 3.0 fluorometer, size-checked on a Bioanalyzer 2100, and measured again with the KAPA Library Quantification kit. Every immunoSEQ 96-well plate was sequenced on a separate single-read 150-cycle Illumina NextSeq 550 flow cell. Turning to the authors' computational methods: The immunoSEQ output contained only junctional sequences without quality scores, so filtering could not match that applied to full-length reads. To assign V/J genes and CDR3, sequences were annotated against IMGT germline references using PyIR, a Python wrapper for IgBLAST v1.9. Reads were filtered out if the reads had weak V/J assignments (E-value above 1e-6), no CDR3, stop codons, out-of-frame junctions, or ambiguous translated residues. A V3J clonotype was defined by an identical inferred V gene, J gene, and CDR3 amino acid sequence. Percentage overlap between repertoires was computed as shared unique clonotypes divided by the size of the smaller repertoire. RTK rarefaction, the Chao1 estimator, and Recon v2.1 estimates of unobserved clonotypes were used to assess repertoire richness. For all TCRbeta clonotypes obtained by the gDNA method from several donors, generation probabilities were computed with OLGA. What TCRdb holds here is the immuneACCESS table cut down to in-frame rearrangements. Part of the clones is not present; checked against another copy, under half of the missing clones reflect an unresolved V gene, and the others are unexplained. The D gene and trimming were derived from the DNA, and the V and J assignments and clone size from that table. This sample has 2 million or so clones in its table, and about 95% of those were observed once. The ten largest clones take up under 0.15% of the sample.

These data originate in a study of shared clonotypes between healthy human individuals (dated by TCRdb to 2020 to 2021). In terms of the full investigation: The cohort comprised two women and three men aged 18 to 49 years. For each donor, three plates each were used for CD4 naive and CD4 memory, two plates were used for CD8 naive, and one plate was used for CD8 memory. To estimate repertoire size and how much clonotype sharing occurs between individuals, the study deeply sequenced the blood TCR repertoires of roughly 5 healthy adults. Different laboratories and diverse techniques were used to prepare libraries and sequence TCR repertoires, to increase sequencing depth and limit assay-specific biases. Leukapheresis yielded between about 0.85 and 9.5 billion PBMCs per donor.

General findings and caveats noted by the study authors: Because the study included a small number of donors, the genetic and exposure-history diversity represented was limited. Sampling was limited to blood, and TCR repertoires in tissue likely differ from TCR repertoires in blood. Naive subsets generally had larger estimated clonotype richness than memory subsets did. Higher generation probabilities were observed for clonotypes shared by all four sorted-subset donors than for non-shared clonotypes. Incomplete sequencing was indicated by rarefaction of sorted-subset datasets, despite the large sequencing depth. Based on pairwise subsampling, the degree of clonotype sharing among donors was expected to be affected by sequencing depth. Across a few donors, roughly 5.4% of naive CD4, 3.5% of naive CD8, under 2.5% of memory CD4, and approximately 0.4% of memory CD8 clonotypes were shared.

The specimen sequenced was naive CD4+ T cells sorted from blood. Sample cell subset or site, as interpreted from the label and publication: CD45RA+ positively selected. The source of this sequence is a man younger than 35 in good health. The chain joins TRBV5-6 to TRBJ2-5, with the D gene too uncertain to name. The CDR3 region: CASSLEVEETQYF. The DNA sequence reads TGTGCCAGCAGCTTGGAGGTCGAAGAGACCCAGTACTTC.